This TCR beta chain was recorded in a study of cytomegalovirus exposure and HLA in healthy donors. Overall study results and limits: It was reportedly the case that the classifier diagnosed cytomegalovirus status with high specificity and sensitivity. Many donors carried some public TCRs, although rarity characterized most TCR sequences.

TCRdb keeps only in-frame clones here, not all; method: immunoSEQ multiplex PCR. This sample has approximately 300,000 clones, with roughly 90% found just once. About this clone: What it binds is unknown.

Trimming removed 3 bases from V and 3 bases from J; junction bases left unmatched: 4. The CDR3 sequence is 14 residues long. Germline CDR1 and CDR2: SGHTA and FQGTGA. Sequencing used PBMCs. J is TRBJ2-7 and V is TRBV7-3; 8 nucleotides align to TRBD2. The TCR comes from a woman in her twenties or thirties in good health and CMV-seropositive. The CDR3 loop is CASSFGLAGYEQYF. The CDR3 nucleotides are TGTGCCAGCAGCTTCGGCCTAGCGGGCTACGAGCAGTACTTC. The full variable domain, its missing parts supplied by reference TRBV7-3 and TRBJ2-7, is GAGVSQTPSNKVTEKGKYVELRCDPISGHTALYWYRQSLGQGPEFLIYFQGTGAADDSGLPNDRFFAVRPEGSVSTLKIQRTERGDSAVYLCASSFGLAGYEQYFGPGTRLTVT.